This T cell receptor (beta chain) was profiled in a study of blood T cell repertoires in COVID-19. By proportion, this clone is hyperexpanded (1% or more). Using immunoSEQ multiplex PCR, the repertoire was profiled, and TCRdb retains in-frame clones only, with some absent. This table has some 9,000 clones, 65% to 90% appearing once. The CDR3 totals 15 residues. With 3 bases clipped from V and 7 bases from J, the junction kept 7 bases outside the gene matches. The V gene's germline CDR1 is LNHDA and CDR2 SQIVND (reference sequence). The TCR was taken from a human donor in a cohort sampled during active COVID-19. The specimen was peripheral blood. The chain couples TRBV19 to TRBJ2-1, with 9 bases matching TRBD2. The CDR3 region is CASSMAGGTSNEQFF. The CDR3 region has the DNA TGTGCCAGTAGTATGGCGGGAGGGACAAGTAATGAGCAGTTCTTC. Based on the CDR3 plus reference TRBV19 and TRBJ2-1, the full variable domain is DGGITQSPKYLFRKEGQNVTLSCEQNLNHDAMYWYRQDPGQGLRLIYYSQIVNDFQKGDIAEGYSVSREKKESFPLTVTSAQKNPTAFYLCASSMAGGTSNEQFFGPGTRLTVL.